These 26 T cell receptor beta chains came from one sample sequenced in a study of vaccination effects on CD4 cells after COVID-19. Their cognate antigens are unknown. ViraFEST used viral peptide pools to expand antigen-specific CD4+ T cells before sequencing. Researchers isolated CD4+ T cells once around 11 days of culture had elapsed. The participants, recipients of two vaccine doses, got either BNT162b2 or mRNA-1273. Repertoires were generated with immunoSEQ multiplex PCR, while TCRdb's copy carries only in-frame clones and drops some. The repertoire holds about 24,000 clones, with roughly 81% as singletons. Sequencing was performed on CD4+ T cells from PBMCs cultured with SARS-CoV-2 spike peptides, taken after COVID-19 vaccination. The receptors were sampled from a human donor who received a COVID-19 vaccine. Some clones in this sample may be carry-over from other donors' samples.

The CDR3, as DNA: TGTGCCAGCAGGGGGGGGCGTTCAGGGGGAACCTCCTACAATGAGCAGTTCTTC. As protein: CASRGGRSGGTSYNEQFF. V usage is TRBV2 and J usage is TRBJ2-1; D assignment may be TRBD1 or TRBD2 (7 bases each). Germline-derived CDR1 and CDR2 are SNHLY and FYNNEI. The CDR3 has 18 amino acids. V was trimmed by 6 bases and J by 0 bases, leaving 21 bases between them.

CDR3 region: CATSDPGSAGTEAFF. Written as DNA, the CDR3 is TGTGCCACCAGTGACCCAGGGAGTGCGGGCACTGAAGCTTTCTTT. The chain is built from TRBV24-1 and TRBJ1-1; a weak D match, TRBD1 (5 bases). With 4 bases removed from V and 4 bases from J, the gap between germline ends came to 15 bases. This CDR3 comprises 15 residues. Germline values: CDR1 KGHDR, CDR2 SFDVKD.

V is TRBV19 and J is TRBJ1-2; no clear D gene. Between the trimmed V and J ends, which lost 3 bases and 2 bases, there was a span of 13 bases. CDR1 and CDR2 (germline): LNHDA, SQIVND (reference sequence). The CDR3 consists of 15 residues. CDR3 loop: CASSMNDPRNYGYTF. DNA for the CDR3: TGTGCCAGTAGTATGAACGACCCCAGGAACTATGGCTACACCTTC.

This sequence joins TRBV18 and TRBJ2-5; D gene uncertain. This CDR3 spans 11 amino acids. The V gene lost 6 bases and the J gene lost 1 base, with 3 bases spanning the gap. Germline CDR1 reads KGHSH; CDR2 reads LQKENI. The CDR3 bases are TGTGCCAGCTCGTCCCAAGAGACCCAGTACTTC. It is translated as CASSSQETQYF.

The rearrangement links TRBV6-5 to TRBJ2-3; the match to TRBD2 covers 10 bases. V dropped 3 bases and J dropped 4; count of bases not matched to a gene: 7. From germline, CDR1 is MNHEY and CDR2 SVGAGI. There are 16 residues in the CDR3. The CDR3 DNA follows: TGTGCCAGCAGTTATATAGGAGCGGGGGGGGCAGATACGCAGTATTTT. This gives the protein CASSYIGAGGADTQYF.

This CDR3 reads CASSPGIADEQFF. The CDR3 DNA follows: TGTGCCAGCAGCCCCGGGATTGCCGATGAGCAGTTCTTC. This chain links TRBV9 with TRBJ2-1; a possible D gene is TRBD2 (5 bases). The CDR3 totals 13 residues. Looked up from germline, CDR1 is SGDLS and CDR2 is YYNGEE. The V end was cut by 4 bases, the J end by 8 bases, with 13 bases between.

This clone appeared once. The V call is TRBV2, the J call TRBJ1-3, with D unclear. The germline gives CDR1 SNHLY, CDR2 FYNNEI. This CDR3 region has 15 residues. The V end lost 2 bases, the J end lost 4 bases, and 12 bases lay between the germline ends. The CDR3 DNA follows: TGTGCCAGCAGTGAATATCCCCGGGGAGGAAACACCATATATTTT. It translates to CASSEYPRGGNTIYF.

This clone showed up just a few times. The chain couples TRBV18 to TRBJ1-1; weak D call: TRBD1 (6 bases). The CDR3 is 13 amino acids. V dropped 2 bases and J dropped 4 bases, with 8 bases sitting between them. Germline CDR1 reads KGHSH; CDR2 reads LQKENI. CDR3 loop: CASSPGGFTEAFF. In DNA form, the CDR3 reads TGTGCCAGCTCACCAGGGGGCTTCACTGAAGCTTTCTTT.

The chain recombines TRBV6-5 with TRBJ1-5, with 10 bases matching TRBD1. This CDR3 region has 14 residues. Trimming removed 7 bases from V and 4 bases from J; junction bases left unmatched: 4. Germline CDR1 MNHEY, CDR2 SVGAGI. The CDR3 DNA reads TGTGCCAGCATCAGGACAGGGGGGAATCAGCCCCAGCATTTT. Translating it yields CASIRTGGNQPQHF.

This rearrangement joins TRBV2 to TRBJ2-7, with D possibly being TRBD2 (7 bases). CDR3 size: 14 residues. Germline CDR1 SNHLY, CDR2 FYNNEI. V was cut by 7 bases and J by 3 bases, with 16 bases left in between. The CDR3 DNA reads TGTGCCAGCACCTTCGGGGGGCAGATCTACGAGCAGTACGTC. It codes for CASTFGGQIYEQYV.

The genes are TRBV28 and TRBJ2-6, with 8 nucleotides matching TRBD1. The germline gives CDR1 MDHEN, CDR2 SYDVKM. Germline trimming cut 7 bases from V and 2 bases from J; bases unmatched to any gene: 10. CDR3 size: 17 residues. The CDR3 reads CASIEEGRGPGANVLTF. In nucleotides, the CDR3 is TGTGCCAGCATCGAAGAGGGCAGGGGGCCTGGGGCCAACGTCCTGACTTTC.

The chain links TRBV5-1 to TRBJ1-2; D is uncertain. V shed 0 bases and J shed 5 bases, with 11 bases lying between them. The germline V gene encodes CDR1 SGHRS and CDR2 YFSETQ. The CDR3 sequence is 14 residues long. The CDR3 nucleotides read TGCGCCAGCAGCTTGGGCCAGACCGAATATGGCTACACCTTC. Protein: CASSLGQTEYGYTF.

This chain joins TRBV6-2 or TRBV6-3 and TRBJ2-7; D may be TRBD2 (6 bases). V was trimmed by 5 bases and J by 0 bases, leaving 14 bases between them. The CDR3 has 15 residues. Germline V gene sequence: CDR1 MNHEY, CDR2 SVGEGT. The CDR3 sequence is CASSLEGFTSYEQYV. The CDR3 DNA sequence: TGTGCCAGCAGTCTGGAGGGGTTTACCTCCTACGAGCAGTACGTC.

The J gene is TRBJ1-2, the V gene TRBV5-1; D unclear. Between the trimmed V and J ends, which lost 4 bases and 2 bases, there was a span of 6 bases. The CDR3 length is 12 residues. The V gene's germline CDR1 is SGHRS and CDR2 YFSETQ. CDR3 nucleotide sequence: TGCGCCAGCAGCCGCGAGAACTATGGCTACACCTTC. This encodes CASSRENYGYTF. The variable domain in full, completed from reference TRBV5-1 and TRBJ1-2, reads KAGVTQTPRYLIKTRGQQVTLSCSPISGHRSVSWYQQTPGQGLQFLFEYFSETQRNKGNFPGRFSGRQFSNSRSEMNVSTLELGDSALYLCASSRENYGYTFGSGTRLTVV.

This chain joins TRBV6-6 and TRBJ1-2; D is uncertain. V lost 5 bases and J 0 bases, leaving 16 bases between the germline ends. This CDR3 has 16 amino acids. Germline loops: CDR1 MNHNY, CDR2 SVGAGI (reference sequence). DNA for the CDR3: TGTGCCAGCAGTCAGGTGTCTCTGCGGGCTAACTATGGCTACACCTTC. It is translated as CASSQVSLRANYGYTF.

Comments on this clone: Mismatch with germline at one junction end may stem from a read error. This CDR3 reads CASSNGILDVF. The CDR3 nucleotides are TGTGCCAGCAGTAACGGGATCTTAGACGTCTTC. The chain recombines TRBV12-3 or TRBV12-4 with TRBJ2-1; a weak D match, TRBD2 (5 bases). CDR3 size: 11 residues.

The V and J genes are TRBV28 and TRBJ1-3; D possibly corresponds to TRBD1 (6 bases). CDR3 length equals 15 residues. Germline V lookup: CDR1 MDHEN, CDR2 SYDVKM. Trimming cost V 8 bases and J 0 bases, with 14 bases left between them. CDR3 sequence: CASGSRGHSGNTIYF. CDR3 nucleotide sequence: TGTGCCAGCGGCTCCAGGGGACACTCTGGAAACACCATATATTTT.

The CDR3 reads CASSPGGGRKETQYF. In nucleotides, the CDR3 is TGTGCCAGCAGCCCGGGGGGTGGCAGAAAAGAGACCCAGTACTTC. V is TRBV5-4 and J is TRBJ2-5; the match to TRBD2 covers 7 bases. The CDR3 runs 15 residues. V was clipped by 4 bases and J by 3 bases; unmatched bases: 9. Germline CDR1 reads SGHNT; CDR2 reads YYREEE (reference sequence).

V usage is TRBV7-8 and J usage is TRBJ1-3; D is unclear. Trimming cost V 5 bases and J 0 bases, with 11 bases left between them. The CDR3 loop spans 15 amino acids. CDR1 and CDR2 (germline): SGHVS, FQNEAQ. The CDR3 reads CASSLQVNSGNTIYF. CDR3 coding DNA: TGTGCCAGCAGCCTCCAGGTGAACTCTGGAAACACCATATATTTT.

The J gene is TRBJ1-6, the V gene TRBV9; no reliable D call. Germline CDR1 and CDR2: SGDLS and YYNGEE. Trimming left V 3 bases short and J 9 bases short, with 13 bases between. The CDR3 sequence is 14 residues long. Here the CDR3 DNA reads TGTGCCAGCAGCGCCGGACGCGAGTTTTCACCCCTCCACTTT. Translated: CASSAGREFSPLHF.

The chain combines TRBV6-5 with TRBJ2-5, with D perhaps matching TRBD1 or TRBD2 (6 bases each). V was cut by 0 bases and J by 9 bases, with 11 bases left in between. The CDR3 extends over 13 amino acids. CDR1 is MNHEY and CDR2 is SVGAGI in the germline V gene. The CDR3, as DNA: TGTGCCAGCAGTTACTCGAAGGGGGGTTCCCAGTACTTC. It encodes CASSYSKGGSQYF.

The CDR3 spells CASSIRDLTKNIQYF. In nucleotides, the CDR3 is TGTGCCAGTAGTATTAGGGACTTGACCAAAAACATTCAGTACTTC. V and J are TRBV19 and TRBJ2-4, with D possibly TRBD2 on 6 matching bases. The CDR3 length is 15 residues. Germline V gene sequence: CDR1 LNHDA, CDR2 SQIVND (reference sequence). V lost 3 bases, J lost 2 bases, and 11 bases lay in between.

The chain uses TRBV5-5 and TRBJ2-7; possibly TRBD1 for D (6 bases). V lost 4 bases and J lost 3, with 14 bases in between. This CDR3 region has 14 residues. Germline V lookup: CDR1 SGHKS, CDR2 YYEKEE (reference sequence). The CDR3 DNA follows: TGTGCCAGCAGCCACTTTGGACAGAACTACGAGCAGTACTTC. This translates into CASSHFGQNYEQYF.

The chain has TRBV4-1 and TRBJ2-6, with 7 nucleotides matching TRBD2. The V segment lost 0 bases and the J segment 4 bases; nucleotides outside the gene matches: 9. CDR1 and CDR2 from the germline V gene are MGHRA and YSYEKL. CDR3 length equals 18 residues. The DNA for the CDR3 is TGCGCCAGCAGCCAAGATTGGAAAGGGGAGGGGGGGGCCAACGTCCTGACTTTC. This sequence encodes CASSQDWKGEGGANVLTF.

This chain's CDR3 is CASSAQGLRQHF. In DNA, the CDR3 is TGTGCCAGTAGTGCACAGGGACTCCGCCAGCATTTT. This chain links TRBV19 with TRBJ1-5; the D gene is possibly TRBD1 (6 bases). There are 12 residues in the CDR3. CDR1 and CDR2 (germline): LNHDA, SQIVND (reference sequence). The germline V and J ends were trimmed by 5 bases and 12 bases, with 14 bases remaining between them. Looking up the rest from reference TRBV19 and TRBJ1-5 gives the full variable domain: DGGITQSPKYLFRKEGQNVTLSCEQNLNHDAMYWYRQDPGQGLRLIYYSQIVNDFQKGDIAEGYSVSREKKESFPLTVTSAQKNPTAFYLCASSAQGLRQHFGDGTRLSIL.

The chain carries TRBV12-5 and TRBJ1-2; no reliable D call. The CDR3 is 13 residues long. The V gene lost 5 bases and the J gene lost 10 bases, with 17 bases spanning the gap. CDR1 is LGHNT and CDR2 is FRNRAP in the germline V gene. The CDR3 loop is CASGQDQGRDYTF. In DNA form, the CDR3 reads TGTGCTAGTGGTCAAGATCAAGGACGGGACTACACCTTC.